Listed below are T cell receptor beta chains from one sample, sequenced in a study of blood T cell repertoires in COVID-19. TCRdb's table, derived via immunoSEQ multiplex PCR, lists solely in-frame clones and lacks some. The sample gives about 120,000 clones, 76% of which show up once; over 3.5% is in the top ten. Specimen: peripheral blood. These receptors came from a woman older than 75 with acute or convalescent COVID-19. CDR3s include the opening cysteine and the closing phenylalanine or tryptophan. D genes are given only for firm matches. Size values are once, few and many counts, or a class for expanded clones, and some rows have none.

clone_size: -
d_call: -
j_call: TRBJ2-5
v_call: TRBV5-4
cdr3_aa: CASSLKGIETQYF
cdr3_nt: TGTGCCAGCAGCTTGAAGGGGATAGAGACCCAGTACTTC

clone_size: few
d_call: -
j_call: TRBJ1-6
v_call: TRBV7-6
cdr3_aa: CASSQTGFYNSPLHF
cdr3_nt: TGTGCCAGCAGCCAAACAGGGTTCTATAATTCACCCCTCCACTTT

clone_size: -
d_call: TRBD1
j_call: TRBJ2-2
v_call: TRBV5-1
cdr3_aa: CASSPGQGINTGELFF
cdr3_nt: TGCGCCAGCAGCCCGGGACAGGGTATCAACACCGGGGAGCTGTTTTTT

clone_size: few
d_call: -
j_call: TRBJ2-2
v_call: TRBV13
cdr3_aa: CASSLAATNTGELFF
cdr3_nt: TGTGCCAGCAGCTTGGCGGCTACGAACACCGGGGAGCTGTTTTTT

clone_size: -
d_call: -
j_call: TRBJ1-1
v_call: TRBV3-1/TRBV3-2
cdr3_aa: CASSQGSRGSEAFF
cdr3_nt: TGTGCCAGCAGCCAAGGTTCGAGGGGGTCTGAAGCTTTCTTT

clone_size: -
d_call: -
j_call: TRBJ1-2
v_call: TRBV9
cdr3_aa: CASSTTPGLGGGGYTF
cdr3_nt: TGTGCCAGCAGCACAACACCGGGGCTCGGGGGTGGTGGCTACACCTTC

clone_size: once
d_call: -
j_call: TRBJ2-7
v_call: TRBV5-4
cdr3_aa: CASSWGPGTYEQYF
cdr3_nt: TGTGCCAGCAGCTGGGGGCCGGGTACCTACGAGCAGTACTTC

clone_size: -
d_call: -
j_call: TRBJ2-1
v_call: TRBV27
cdr3_aa: CASSLIGGTPTEQFF
cdr3_nt: TGTGCCAGCAGTTTAATCGGGGGTACACCCACTGAGCAGTTCTTC

clone_size: -
d_call: TRBD2
j_call: TRBJ2-1
v_call: TRBV5-1
cdr3_aa: CASSLPLAGGQGEQFF
cdr3_nt: TGCGCCAGCAGCTTGCCTCTAGCGGGGGGCCAAGGTGAGCAGTTCTTC

clone_size: few
d_call: TRBD1
j_call: TRBJ1-4
v_call: TRBV12-5
cdr3_aa: CASSRTGQWEKLFF
cdr3_nt: TGTGCTAGTTCCCGGACAGGGCAGTGGGAAAAACTGTTTTTT

clone_size: -
d_call: -
j_call: TRBJ1-2
v_call: TRBV7-8
cdr3_aa: CASSLDGVPAGGYTF
cdr3_nt: TGTGCCAGCAGCTTAGATGGGGTACCGGCGGGCGGCTACACCTTC

clone_size: -
d_call: TRBD2
j_call: TRBJ2-4
v_call: TRBV28
cdr3_aa: CASSFTQGGQNIQYF
cdr3_nt: TGTGCCAGCAGTTTTACCCAGGGAGGGCAAAACATTCAGTACTTC

clone_size: few
d_call: TRBD2
j_call: TRBJ2-7
v_call: TRBV19
cdr3_aa: CASTSGRAPRNEQYF
cdr3_nt: TGTGCCAGTACCAGCGGGAGGGCCCCTAGAAACGAGCAGTACTTC

clone_size: -
d_call: TRBD1
j_call: TRBJ1-6
v_call: TRBV9
cdr3_aa: CASSGTRTGNYSPLHF
cdr3_nt: TGTGCCAGCAGCGGTACGCGGACAGGGAATTATTCACCCCTCCACTTT

clone_size: -
d_call: TRBD2
j_call: TRBJ2-5
v_call: TRBV19
cdr3_aa: CASSPGLAGDVETQYF
cdr3_nt: TGTGCCAGTAGTCCGGGACTAGCGGGAGATGTCGAGACCCAGTACTTC

clone_size: -
d_call: TRBD2
j_call: TRBJ2-2
v_call: TRBV29-1
cdr3_aa: CSVGRGVGGELFF
cdr3_nt: TGCAGCGTTGGGCGGGGGGTCGGCGGGGAGCTGTTTTTT

clone_size: -
d_call: -
j_call: TRBJ1-4
v_call: TRBV28
cdr3_aa: CASSVGELSRSDF
cdr3_nt: TGTGCCAGCAGCGTCGGTGAACTGTCGAGGTCGGATTTT

clone_size: -
d_call: -
j_call: TRBJ1-1
v_call: TRBV5-1
cdr3_aa: CASSPPGTEAFF
cdr3_nt: TGCGCCAGCAGCCCACCCGGCACTGAAGCTTTCTTT

clone_size: few
d_call: -
j_call: TRBJ1-6
v_call: TRBV5-4
cdr3_aa: CASSIDRQGPLHF
cdr3_nt: TGTGCCAGCAGCATAGACAGGCAGGGACCCCTCCACTTT

clone_size: -
d_call: -
j_call: TRBJ2-2
v_call: TRBV28
cdr3_aa: CASSLPLGGTGELFF
cdr3_nt: TGTGCCAGCAGTTTACCGCTAGGGGGCACCGGGGAGCTGTTTTTT

clone_size: once
d_call: -
j_call: TRBJ2-2
v_call: TRBV19
cdr3_aa: CASSMGGANTGELFF
cdr3_nt: TGTGCCAGTAGTATGGGCGGGGCGAACACCGGGGAGCTGTTTTTT

clone_size: once
d_call: TRBD1
j_call: TRBJ2-5
v_call: TRBV6-5
cdr3_aa: CASSIRGQVKETQYF
cdr3_nt: TGTGCCAGCAGTATAAGGGGGCAAGTAAAAGAGACCCAGTACTTC

clone_size: -
d_call: TRBD1
j_call: TRBJ2-7
v_call: TRBV10-3
cdr3_aa: CATVLDRAVNEQYF
cdr3_nt: TGTGCCACAGTATTGGACAGGGCGGTTAACGAGCAGTACTTC

clone_size: -
d_call: -
j_call: TRBJ2-3
v_call: TRBV30
cdr3_aa: CAWSVSAMTDTQYF
cdr3_nt: TGTGCCTGGAGTGTATCAGCGATGACAGATACGCAGTATTTT

clone_size: -
d_call: TRBD1
j_call: TRBJ1-3
v_call: TRBV11-2
cdr3_aa: CASSPGQPGNTIYF
cdr3_nt: TGTGCCAGCAGCCCGGGACAGCCGGGAAACACCATATATTTT

clone_size: -
d_call: -
j_call: TRBJ2-3
v_call: TRBV18
cdr3_aa: CASSRARADTQYF
cdr3_nt: TGTGCCAGCTCGCGGGCCCGCGCAGATACGCAGTATTTT

clone_size: -
d_call: -
j_call: TRBJ1-2
v_call: TRBV30
cdr3_aa: CAWNPMTEDYGYTF
cdr3_nt: TGTGCCTGGAACCCTATGACGGAGGACTATGGCTACACCTTC

clone_size: -
d_call: TRBD2
j_call: TRBJ2-2
v_call: TRBV5-1
cdr3_aa: CASSPRLAGNTGELFF
cdr3_nt: TGCGCCAGCAGCCCTCGTCTAGCGGGGAACACCGGGGAGCTGTTTTTT

clone_size: -
d_call: TRBD2
j_call: TRBJ2-5
v_call: TRBV5-4
cdr3_aa: CASSQGLAGGGKTQYF
cdr3_nt: TGTGCCAGCAGCCAGGGACTAGCGGGGGGGGGTAAGACCCAGTACTTC

clone_size: -
d_call: TRBD1
j_call: TRBJ1-2
v_call: TRBV19
cdr3_aa: CASNPGQGARGYTF
cdr3_nt: TGTGCCAGTAATCCCGGACAGGGGGCACGAGGCTACACCTTC

clone_size: -
d_call: -
j_call: TRBJ2-1
v_call: TRBV6-4
cdr3_aa: CASSDLAGPLNEQFF
cdr3_nt: TGTGCCAGCAGTGACCTCGCGGGCCCACTTAATGAGCAGTTCTTC